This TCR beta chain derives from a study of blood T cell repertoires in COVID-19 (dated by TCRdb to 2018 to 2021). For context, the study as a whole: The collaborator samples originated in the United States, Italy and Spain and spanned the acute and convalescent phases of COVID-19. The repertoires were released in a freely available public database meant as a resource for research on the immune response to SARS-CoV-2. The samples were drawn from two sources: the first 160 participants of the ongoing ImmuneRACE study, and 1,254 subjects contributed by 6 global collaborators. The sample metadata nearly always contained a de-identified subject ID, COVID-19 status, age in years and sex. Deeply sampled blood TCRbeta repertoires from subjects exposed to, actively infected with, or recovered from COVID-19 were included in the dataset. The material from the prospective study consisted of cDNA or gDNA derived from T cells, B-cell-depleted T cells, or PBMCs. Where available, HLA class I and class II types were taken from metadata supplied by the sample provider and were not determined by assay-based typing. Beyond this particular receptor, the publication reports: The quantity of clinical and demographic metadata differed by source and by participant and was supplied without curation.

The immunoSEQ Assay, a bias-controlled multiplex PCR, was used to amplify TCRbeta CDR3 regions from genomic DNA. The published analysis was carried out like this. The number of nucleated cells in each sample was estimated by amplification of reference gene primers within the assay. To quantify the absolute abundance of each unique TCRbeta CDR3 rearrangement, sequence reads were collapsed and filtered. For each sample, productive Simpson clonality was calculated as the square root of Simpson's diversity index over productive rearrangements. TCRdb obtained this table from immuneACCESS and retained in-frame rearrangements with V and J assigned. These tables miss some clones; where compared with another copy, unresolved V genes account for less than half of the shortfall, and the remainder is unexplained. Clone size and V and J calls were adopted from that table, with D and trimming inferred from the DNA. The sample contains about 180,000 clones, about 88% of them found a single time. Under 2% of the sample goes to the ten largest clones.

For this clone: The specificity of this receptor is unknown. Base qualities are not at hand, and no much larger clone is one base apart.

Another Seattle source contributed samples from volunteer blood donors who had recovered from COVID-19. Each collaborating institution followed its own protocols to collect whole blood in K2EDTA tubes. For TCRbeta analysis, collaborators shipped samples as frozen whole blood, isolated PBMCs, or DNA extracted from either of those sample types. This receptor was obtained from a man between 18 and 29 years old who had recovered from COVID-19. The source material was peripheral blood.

The CDR3 here reads CASSLDGSGYNEQFF. The DNA is as follows: TGTGCCAGCAGCTTAGATGGTAGCGGTTACAATGAGCAGTTCTTC. This sequence uses TRBV7-9 and TRBJ2-1, and possibly TRBD2, on 6 matching bases. CDR1 SEHNR and CDR2 FQNEAQ are derived from the germline V gene (reference sequence). The cysteine opens and the phenylalanine closes a CDR3 of 15 amino acids. The entry retains the CDR3 DNA only, 45 bases that are in frame from base 1. Deletion took 1 base off V and 4 bases off J, with a span of 11 bases between the germline ends.